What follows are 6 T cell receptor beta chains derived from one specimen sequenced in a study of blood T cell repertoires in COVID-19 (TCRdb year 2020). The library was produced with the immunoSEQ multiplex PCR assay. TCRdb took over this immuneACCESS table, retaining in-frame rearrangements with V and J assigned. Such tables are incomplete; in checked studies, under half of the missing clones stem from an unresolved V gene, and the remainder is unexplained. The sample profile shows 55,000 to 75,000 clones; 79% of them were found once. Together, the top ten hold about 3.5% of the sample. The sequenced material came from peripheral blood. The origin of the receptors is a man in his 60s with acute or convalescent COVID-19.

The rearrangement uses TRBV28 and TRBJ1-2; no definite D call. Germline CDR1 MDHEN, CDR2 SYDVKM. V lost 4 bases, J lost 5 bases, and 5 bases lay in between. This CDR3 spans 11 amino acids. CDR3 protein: CASSSDYGYTF. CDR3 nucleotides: TGTGCCAGCAGTTCAGATTATGGCTACACCTTC.

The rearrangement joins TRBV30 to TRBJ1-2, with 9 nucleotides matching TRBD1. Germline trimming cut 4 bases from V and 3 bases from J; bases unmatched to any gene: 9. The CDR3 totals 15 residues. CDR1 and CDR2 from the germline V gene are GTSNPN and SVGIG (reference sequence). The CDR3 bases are TGTGCCTGGATCATCTCGGGACAGGGACACTATGGCTACACCTTC. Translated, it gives CAWIISGQGHYGYTF.

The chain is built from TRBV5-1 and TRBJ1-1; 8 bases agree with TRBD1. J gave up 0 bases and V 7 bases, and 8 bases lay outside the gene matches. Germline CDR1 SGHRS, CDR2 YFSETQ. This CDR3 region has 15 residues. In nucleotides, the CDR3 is TGCGCCAGCGTCCCAGGGGGCGGTTTGAACACTGAAGCTTTCTTT. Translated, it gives CASVPGGGLNTEAFF.

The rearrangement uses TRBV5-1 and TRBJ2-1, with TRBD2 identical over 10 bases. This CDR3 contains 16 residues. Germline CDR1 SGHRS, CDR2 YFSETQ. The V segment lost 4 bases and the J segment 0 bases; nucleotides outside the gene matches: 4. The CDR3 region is CASSPLAGSSYNEQFF. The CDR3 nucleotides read TGCGCCAGCAGCCCACTAGCGGGAAGCTCCTACAATGAGCAGTTCTTC.

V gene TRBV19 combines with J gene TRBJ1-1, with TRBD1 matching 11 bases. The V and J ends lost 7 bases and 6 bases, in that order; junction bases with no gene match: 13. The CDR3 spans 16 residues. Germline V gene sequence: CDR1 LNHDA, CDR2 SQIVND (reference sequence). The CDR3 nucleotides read TGTGCCAGTACCCCAATTGGGACAGGGGGGGATGCTGAAGCTTTCTTT. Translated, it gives CASTPIGTGGDAEAFF.

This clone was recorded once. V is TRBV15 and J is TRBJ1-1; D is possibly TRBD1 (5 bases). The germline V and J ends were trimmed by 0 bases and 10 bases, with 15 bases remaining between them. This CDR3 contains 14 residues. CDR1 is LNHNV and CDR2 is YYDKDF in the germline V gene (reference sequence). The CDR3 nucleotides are TGTGCCACCAGCAGAGATTCGGGGGAACCTTCAGCTTTCTTT. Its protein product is CATSRDSGEPSAFF.